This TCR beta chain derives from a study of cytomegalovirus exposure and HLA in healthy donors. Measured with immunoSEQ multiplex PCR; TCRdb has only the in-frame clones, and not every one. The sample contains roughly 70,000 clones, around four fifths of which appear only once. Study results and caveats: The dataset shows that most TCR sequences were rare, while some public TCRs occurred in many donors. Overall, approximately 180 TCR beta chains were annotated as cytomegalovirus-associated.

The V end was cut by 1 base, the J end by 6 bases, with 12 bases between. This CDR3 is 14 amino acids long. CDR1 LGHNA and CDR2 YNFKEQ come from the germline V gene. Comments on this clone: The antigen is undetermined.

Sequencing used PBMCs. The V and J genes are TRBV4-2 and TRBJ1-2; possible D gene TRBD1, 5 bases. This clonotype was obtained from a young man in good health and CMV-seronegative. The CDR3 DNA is TGTGCCAGCAGCCAAGGCAGGGTTGGAAATGGCTACACCTTC. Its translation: CASSQGRVGNGYTF.